A single sample gave rise to the 6 T cell receptor beta chains below, sequenced in a study of cytomegalovirus exposure and HLA in healthy donors. Clones were read by immunoSEQ multiplex PCR, and TCRdb kept only the in-frame ones, dropping some. The profile shows tens of thousands of clones, 85% to 90% of them singletons. The material sequenced was PBMCs. These receptors all stem from a woman between 18 and 29 years old in good health and CMV-seropositive.

The chain employs TRBV9 and TRBJ1-2, with 8 bases that match TRBD1. The germline CDR1 and CDR2 sequences are SGDLS and YYNGEE. The CDR3 covers 15 residues. V lost 1 base to trimming and J lost 4 bases; unmatched junction nucleotides: 6. This chain's CDR3 is CASSVSLGQAYGYTF. The CDR3 coding sequence is TGTGCCAGCAGCGTATCTCTGGGACAGGCCTATGGCTACACCTTC.

V usage is TRBV19 and J usage is TRBJ2-4; 9 nucleotides agree with TRBD1. The CDR3 runs 17 residues. The ends lost 6 bases at V and 1 base at J; junction bases unmatched: 10. The germline V gene has CDR1 LNHDA and CDR2 SQIVND (reference sequence). The CDR3 region has the DNA TGTGCCAGTAGGGGCAGGGGGGACAGGGCGGCCAAAAACATTCAGTACTTC. Protein sequence: CASRGRGDRAAKNIQYF.

The chain uses TRBV19 and TRBJ1-5; D remains unclear. Germline V gene data show CDR1 as LNHDA and CDR2 as SQIVND (reference sequence). CDR3 size: 12 residues. Trimming left V 6 bases short and J 1 base short, with 4 bases between. CDR3 DNA: TGTGCCAGTAGGAGAAGCAATCAGCCCCAGCATTTT. The encoded protein is CASRRSNQPQHF.

The rearrangement uses TRBV5-4 and TRBJ2-1, with TRBD2 matching 7 bases. Germline CDR1 and CDR2: SGHNT and YYREEE (reference sequence). The CDR3 has 15 residues. J gave up 7 bases and V 0 bases, and 7 bases lay outside the gene matches. Here the CDR3 reads CASSLVPGAGNEQFF. CDR3 nucleotide sequence: TGTGCCAGCAGCTTGGTCCCGGGAGCGGGGAATGAGCAGTTCTTC. The complete variable domain, with remaining parts taken from reference TRBV5-4 and TRBJ2-1, reads ETGVTQSPTHLIKTRGQQVTLRCSSQSGHNTVSWYQQALGQGPQFIFQYYREEENGRGNFPPRFSGLQFPNYSSELNVNALELDDSALYLCASSLVPGAGNEQFFGPGTRLTVL.

The chain recombines TRBV14 with TRBJ2-7; 9 bases match TRBD1. V gave up 0 bases and J gave up 6 bases; unmatched junction bases: 6. The CDR3 is 15 amino acids. Germline V gives CDR1 SGHDN, CDR2 FVKESK. Here the CDR3 reads CASSQDLNRGREQYF. In DNA, the CDR3 is TGTGCCAGCAGCCAAGATCTAAACAGGGGGCGCGAGCAGTACTTC. The full variable domain, rest sourced from reference TRBV14 and TRBJ2-7, is EAGVTQFPSHSVIEKGQTVTLRCDPISGHDNLYWYRRVMGKEIKFLLHFVKESKQDESGMPNNRFLAERTGGTYSTLKVQPAELEDSGVYFCASSQDLNRGREQYFGPGTRLTVT.

The J gene is TRBJ1-3, the V gene TRBV9; TRBD1 agrees at 7 bases. This CDR3 spans 15 amino acids. Trimming removed 3 bases from V and 0 bases from J; junction bases left unmatched: 3. The germline V gene has CDR1 SGDLS and CDR2 YYNGEE. CDR3 amino acids: CASSGAGGSGNTIYF. The CDR3 DNA sequence: TGTGCCAGCAGCGGCGCAGGGGGCTCTGGAAACACCATATATTTT.